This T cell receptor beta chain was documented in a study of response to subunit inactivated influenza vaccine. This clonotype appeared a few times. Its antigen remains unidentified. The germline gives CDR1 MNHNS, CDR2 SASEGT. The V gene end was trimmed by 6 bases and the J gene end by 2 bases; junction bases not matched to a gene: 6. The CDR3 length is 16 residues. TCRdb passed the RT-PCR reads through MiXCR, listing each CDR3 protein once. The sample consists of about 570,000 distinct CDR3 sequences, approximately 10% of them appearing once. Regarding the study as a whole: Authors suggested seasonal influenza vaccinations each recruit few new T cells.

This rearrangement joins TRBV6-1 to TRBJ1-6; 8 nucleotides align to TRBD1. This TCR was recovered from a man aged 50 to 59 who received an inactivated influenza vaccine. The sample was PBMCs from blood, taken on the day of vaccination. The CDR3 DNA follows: TGTGCCAGCAGCCAAGCAGGGGGCCCCTATAATTCACCCCTCCACTTT. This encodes CASSQAGGPYNSPLHF.